The 17 T cell receptor beta chains given below trace back to one sample, sequenced in a study of blood T cells in healthy people across ages. Using a J-beta primer mix together with a sample-barcoded 5' primer, a second PCR was run for about 6 to 11 cycles. TCRdb redid the calling of the 5' RACE reads with MiXCR, one entry per CDR3 protein. The profile covers approximately 880,000 distinct CDR3 sequences, with 40% to 60% appearing a single time and 13% taken by the ten largest. The sample was blood. Source of these receptors: a man aged 30 to 45 in good health.

V usage is TRBV7-2 and J usage is TRBJ2-3; 8 positions match TRBD2. The J segment lost 0 bases and the V segment lost 3 bases, leaving 5 bases of the junction unmatched. Germline V gene lookup returns CDR1 SGHTA and CDR2 FQGNSA. There are 16 residues in the CDR3. The CDR3 loop reads CASSFSSGTSTDTQYF. The CDR3 nucleotides read TGTGCCAGCAGCTTTAGTAGCGGGACTAGCACAGATACGCAGTATTTT.

This clonotype has ten or more counts. At one end the junction does not follow the germline gene, possibly because of a read error. The rearrangement uses TRBV3-1 and TRBJ2-2, with D possibly being TRBD2 (7 bases). This CDR3 is built from 14 residues. Germline loops: CDR1 LGHDT, CDR2 YNNKEL (reference sequence). DNA for the CDR3: TGCGCCAGCAGCCAAGGGGGGGGCACCGGGGAGCTGTTTTTT. Encoded protein: CASSQGGGTGELFF.

This clonotype was seen just once. The chain carries TRBV10-1 and TRBJ1-2; 8 nucleotides align to TRBD1. The V segment lost 8 bases and the J segment 7 bases; nucleotides outside the gene matches: 12. The germline V gene has CDR1 WNHNN and CDR2 SYGVQD (reference sequence). The CDR3 loop spans 14 amino acids. CDR3 DNA sequence: TGCGCCAGCGGACCGGGACAGGATGCGAGTGGCTACACCTTC. Amino acid sequence: CASGPGQDASGYTF.

For this clonotype: A junction boundary mismatches the germline segment, possibly from a read error. J is TRBJ2-7 and V is TRBV20-1, with no clear D. Per germline, CDR1 DFQATT and CDR2 SNEGSKA (reference sequence). The CDR3 has 14 amino acids. The CDR3 DNA reads as TGCAGTGCTAGATCCCAGAGGAGCTCCTTCGAGCAGTACTTC. This sequence encodes CSARSQRSSFEQYF.

Ten or more counts support this clonotype. This chain joins TRBV7-6 and TRBJ2-7; 7 nucleotides match TRBD1. Looked up from germline, CDR1 is SGHVS and CDR2 is FNYEAQ. J lost 2 bases, V lost 4 bases, and 2 bases had no gene match. The length of the CDR3 is 13 residues. CDR3 DNA sequence: TGTGCCAGCAGCTGGGACAGCCCCTACGAGCAGTACTTC. Translating it yields CASSWDSPYEQYF. The full variable domain, in which reference TRBV7-6 and TRBJ2-7 provide the parts outside the CDR3, is GAGVSQSPRYKVTKRGQDVALRCDPISGHVSLYWYRQALGQGPEFLTYFNYEAQQDKSGLPNDRFSAERPEGSISTLTIQRTEQRDSAMYRCASSWDSPYEQYFGPGTRLTVT.

As for this clonotype: At one boundary the junction diverges from the germline segment, which might be a read error. The chain couples TRBV15 to TRBJ2-3, with 13 bases identical to TRBD2. The CDR3 is 17 amino acids. CDR1 is LNHNV, CDR2 YYDKDF, per germline (reference sequence). The CDR3 spells CATSRALAGGTTDMQYF. The CDR3 DNA is TGTGCCACCAGCAGAGCACTAGCGGGGGGGACGACAGATATGCAGTATTTT.

This clonotype was seen more than once but under ten times. The V gene is TRBV4-1, the J gene TRBJ2-7, with 7 bases aligning to TRBD1. V was clipped by 3 bases and J by 2 bases; unmatched bases: 4. CDR1 and CDR2 (germline): MGHRA, YSYEKL. This CDR3 is 14 amino acids long. The CDR3 DNA is TGCGCCAGCAGCCAGCGACAGGGAACCTACGAGCAGTACTTC. This translates into CASSQRQGTYEQYF.

J is TRBJ2-3 and V is TRBV12-3 or TRBV12-4; TRBD2 matches 14 bases. The CDR3 contains 20 residues. J lost 0 bases, V lost 4 bases, and 12 bases had no gene match. Here the CDR3 reads CASSSPRTSGGSPSTDTQYF. CDR3 sequence (DNA): TGTGCCAGCAGTTCACCGCGGACTAGCGGGGGGTCCCCTAGCACAGATACGCAGTATTTT.

To note about this clonotype: At one end the junction does not follow the germline gene, possibly because of a read error. This sequence joins TRBV4-2 and TRBJ1-2; D remains unclear. The CDR3 is 15 amino acids. Germline loops: CDR1 LGHNA, CDR2 YNFKEQ. Written as DNA, the CDR3 is TGTGCCAGCAGCCAAGAAAGGAATGCTAACTATGGCTACACTTTC. It yields the protein CASSQERNANYGYTF.

The genes are TRBV10-2 and TRBJ2-5, with D perhaps TRBD1 (5 bases). Germline CDR1 reads WSHSY; CDR2 reads SAAADI. The V gene lost 2 bases and the J gene lost 5 bases, with 21 bases spanning the gap. There are 17 residues in the CDR3. The chain's CDR3 is CASSEPAVRDGLETQYF. The CDR3 DNA reads TGCGCCAGCAGTGAGCCCGCTGTCAGGGATGGATTGGAGACCCAGTACTTC.

The chain couples TRBV4-2 to TRBJ2-5; TRBD2 matches at 11 bases. The CDR3 sequence is 16 residues long. Trimming removed 2 bases from V and 2 bases from J; junction bases left unmatched: 4. From germline, CDR1 is LGHNA and CDR2 YNFKEQ. The CDR3 sequence is CASSQLLAGVQETQYF. Here the CDR3 DNA reads TGTGCCAGCAGCCAATTACTAGCGGGGGTGCAAGAGACCCAGTACTTC.

This chain uses TRBV7-9 with TRBJ2-7; TRBD1 might be the D (6 bases). The V end lost 5 bases, the J end lost 5 bases, and 16 bases lay between the germline ends. CDR1 SEHNR and CDR2 FQNEAQ come from the germline V gene (reference sequence). CDR3 length equals 14 residues. CDR3 sequence reads: CASSTTGTSNEQYF. CDR3 bases: TGTGCCAGCAGCACGACAGGTACGAGCAACGAGCAGTACTTC. The variable domain in full, with the rest retrieved from reference TRBV7-9 and TRBJ2-7, is DTGVSQNPRHKITKRGQNVTFRCDPISEHNRLYWYRQTLGQGPEFLTYFQNEAQLEKSRLLSDRFSAERPKGSFSTLEIQRTEQGDSAMYLCASSTTGTSNEQYFGPGTRLTVT.

This chain connects TRBV6-5 to TRBJ2-3, with 7 nucleotides matching TRBD1. V was clipped by 0 bases and J by 6 bases; unmatched bases: 9. This CDR3 has 16 residues. CDR1 and CDR2 (germline): MNHEY, SVGAGI. The CDR3 spells CASSYSGVQGPDTQYF. DNA for the CDR3: TGTGCCAGCAGTTACTCGGGAGTACAGGGGCCCGATACGCAGTATTTT.

This sequence joins TRBV7-9 and TRBJ2-7; 12 bases map to TRBD2. This CDR3 contains 15 residues. Trimming removed 7 bases from V and 0 bases from J; junction bases left unmatched: 4. The germline V gene encodes CDR1 SEHNR and CDR2 FQNEAQ (reference sequence). This CDR3 reads CASTGTSGFSYEQYF. The CDR3 DNA reads TGTGCCAGCACCGGGACTAGCGGGTTCTCCTACGAGCAGTACTTC.

This clonotype was seen just once. This clone may be a read error of a much larger clone one base away. The chain joins TRBV2 to TRBJ2-5, with D unclear. CDR1 and CDR2 (germline): SNHLY, FYNNEI. CDR3 size: 13 residues. V dropped 1 base and J dropped 10 bases, with 13 bases sitting between them. DNA of the CDR3: TGTGCCAGCAGTGAAGTCCTCGCTACGGACCAGTACTTC. As protein: CASSEVLATDQYF.

This clonotype was counted between two and nine times. The DNA of the CDR3 is TGTGCCAGCAGTTTGGGGGGACACAATCAGCCCCAGCATTTT. The encoded protein is CASSLGGHNQPQHF. This rearrangement joins TRBV27 to TRBJ1-5, with TRBD1 as a possible D gene (6 bases). The V end lost 3 bases, the J end lost 3 bases, and 9 bases lay between the germline ends. This CDR3 has 14 residues. Germline V gene lookup returns CDR1 MNHEY and CDR2 SMNVEV (reference sequence).

The chain couples TRBV29-1 to TRBJ1-2; D not certain. The CDR3 runs 13 residues. Germline values: CDR1 SQVTM, CDR2 ANQGSEA. The V end lost 5 bases, the J end lost 0 bases, and 10 bases lay between the germline ends. The CDR3 loop is CSVIGKSNYGYTF. The CDR3 DNA follows: TGCAGCGTTATAGGAAAGTCTAACTATGGCTACACCTTC.